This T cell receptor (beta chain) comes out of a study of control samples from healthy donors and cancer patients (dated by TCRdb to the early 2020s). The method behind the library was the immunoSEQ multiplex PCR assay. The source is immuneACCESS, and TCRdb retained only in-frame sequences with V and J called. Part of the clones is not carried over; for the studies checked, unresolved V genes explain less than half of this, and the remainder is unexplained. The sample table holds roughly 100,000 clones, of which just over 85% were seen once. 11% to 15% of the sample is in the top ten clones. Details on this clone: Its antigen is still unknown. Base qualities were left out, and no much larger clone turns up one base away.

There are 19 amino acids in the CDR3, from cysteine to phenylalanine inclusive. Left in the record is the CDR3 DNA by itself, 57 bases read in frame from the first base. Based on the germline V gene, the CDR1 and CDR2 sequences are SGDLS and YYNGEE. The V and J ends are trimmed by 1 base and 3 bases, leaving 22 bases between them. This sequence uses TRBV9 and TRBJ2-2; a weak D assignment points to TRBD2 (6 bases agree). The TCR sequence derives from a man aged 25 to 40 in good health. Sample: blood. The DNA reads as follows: TGTGCCAGCAGCGTATATACTGGCGGGATTATCGTGGACACCGGGGAGCTGTTTTTT. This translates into CASSVYTGGIIVDTGELFF. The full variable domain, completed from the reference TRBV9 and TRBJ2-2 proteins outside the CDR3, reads DSGVTQTPKHLITATGQRVTLRCSPRSGDLSVYWYQQSLDQGLQFLIQYYNGEERAKGNILERFSAQQFPDLHSELNLSSLELGDSALYFCASSVYTGGIIVDTGELFFGEGSRLTVL.